This record concerns one T cell receptor (beta chain) sequence. Its specificity is not known. CDR1 is SNHLY, CDR2 FYNNEI, per germline. This CDR3 has 11 amino acids. One entry per CDR3 protein, without DNA, is what TCRdb gives after re-calling the 5' RACE reads. In all, the sample yields some 340,000 distinct CDR3 sequences. These data originate in a study of T cells expressing NK-cell markers. Study context: From sorted CD3+CD56+NKG2C+, CD3+CD56+NKG2C- and CD3+CD56-NKG2C+ T cells came the TCR beta repertoires.

General study points: The study left the HCMV specificity of expanded NKG2C+ T cell clones unresolved.

The sequenced sample was blood T cells: a sorted CD56 or NKG2C T cell subset, CD4+ or CD8+ T cells, or bulk PBMC T cells (not recorded which). The chain employs TRBV2 and TRBJ1-2; absent DNA, TCRdb's TRBD1 call cannot be checked. The clonotype comes from a man aged 18-70 years in good health. The CDR3 reads CASGTEYGYTF.